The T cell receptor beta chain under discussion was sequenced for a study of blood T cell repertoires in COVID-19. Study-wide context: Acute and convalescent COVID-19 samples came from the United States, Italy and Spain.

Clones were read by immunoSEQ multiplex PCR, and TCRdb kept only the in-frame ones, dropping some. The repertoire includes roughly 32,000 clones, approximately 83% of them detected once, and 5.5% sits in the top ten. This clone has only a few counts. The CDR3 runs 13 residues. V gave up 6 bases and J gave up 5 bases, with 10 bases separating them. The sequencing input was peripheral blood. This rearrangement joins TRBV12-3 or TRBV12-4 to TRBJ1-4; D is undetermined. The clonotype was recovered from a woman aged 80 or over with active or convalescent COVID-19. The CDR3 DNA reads TGTGCCAGCAGGGTGCTAGGAAATGAAAAACTGTTTTTT. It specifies CASRVLGNEKLFF.